Included here is one TCR beta chain sequence, with context. Its matching antigen is unknown. Template switching added a universal primer site; cDNA carried unique molecular identifiers. MiXCR was run by TCRdb on the 5' RACE reads, yielding one entry per CDR3 protein. The sample consists of 1,800,000 or so distinct CDR3 sequences, around a third of them appearing once. This sample is drawn from a study of identical twins. Study findings and constraints: Twins' surplus sharing was weaker for beta out-of-frame sequences. Memory repertoires lacked the insertion deficit that abundant cord blood beta clonotypes showed.

Healthy Caucasians, and only they, were the donors. The CDR3 contains 14 residues. CDR1 SNHLY and CDR2 FYNNEI come from the germline V gene. Between the trimmed V and J ends, which lost 7 bases and 7 bases, there was a span of 16 bases. Sequencing was performed on cord blood. This TCR was sampled from a newborn girl in good health. This chain connects TRBV2 to TRBJ1-4, with a weak D call TRBD1 (6 bases). The DNA of the CDR3 is TGTGCCAGCAAGGCCGGGGGCGGAGGTGAAAAACTGTTTTTT. The encoded protein is CASKAGGGGEKLFF.